The 32 T cell receptor beta chains below all came from one sample that was sequenced in a study of shared clonotypes between healthy human individuals. Produced via immunoSEQ multiplex PCR; TCRdb's table is partial and in-frame only. The sample records some 1,600,000 clones, approximately 98% being singletons. Sequenced input: naive CD4+ T cells sorted from blood. Subset meaning: CD45RA+ positively selected. Receptor source: a man aged 30-40 years in good health.

This chain connects TRBV18 to TRBJ2-5; TRBD1 or TRBD2 may be the D gene (5 bases each). CDR3 length: 14 residues. Germline loops: CDR1 KGHSH, CDR2 LQKENI. V shed 2 bases and J shed 4 bases, with 11 bases lying between them. DNA for the CDR3: TGTGCCAGCTCACCAGGGACCCGAGGAGAGACCCAGTACTTC. Protein sequence: CASSPGTRGETQYF.

The rearrangement links TRBV2 to TRBJ2-5; tentative D call: TRBD1 (6 bases). V was clipped by 7 bases and J by 5 bases, with 11 bases between them. The CDR3 extends over 12 amino acids. Germline V CDR1 and CDR2: SNHLY, FYNNEI. The DNA for the CDR3 is TGTGCCAGCAAAGACAGGCCTGAGACCCAGTACTTC. Translating gives CASKDRPETQYF.

The gene calls are TRBV5-1 and TRBJ1-2; D gene uncertain. Per germline, CDR1 SGHRS and CDR2 YFSETQ. V was trimmed by 4 bases and J by 7 bases, leaving 17 bases between them. The CDR3 extends over 14 amino acids. CDR3 nucleotide sequence: TGCGCCAGCAGCCTCCTCGCGACGGATGCTGGCTACACCTTC. Translated: CASSLLATDAGYTF.

The V call is TRBV4-1, the J call TRBJ2-7, with 12 bases fitting TRBD2. After removal of 0 bases from V and 2 bases from J, the junction contained 2 bases not matched to a gene. This CDR3 is built from 16 residues. From germline, CDR1 is MGHRA and CDR2 YSYEKL. DNA for the CDR3: TGCGCCAGCAGCCAAGAGCTAGCGGGAGGGCCCTACGAGCAGTACTTC. Translated: CASSQELAGGPYEQYF.

V and J are TRBV2 and TRBJ2-2; tentatively, D is TRBD2 (5 bases). The germline V and J ends were trimmed by 4 bases and 0 bases, with 12 bases remaining between them. The CDR3 covers 16 residues. In germline, CDR1 is SNHLY, CDR2 FYNNEI. This CDR3 is CASSGTSPTNTGELFF. As DNA, the CDR3 is TGTGCCAGCAGTGGGACTTCCCCAACGAACACCGGGGAGCTGTTTTTT.

The rearrangement joins TRBV6-1 to TRBJ2-7, with D tentatively TRBD1 (5 bases). Germline-derived CDR1 and CDR2 are MNHNS and SASEGT. V gave up 11 bases and J gave up 4 bases, with 12 bases separating them. This CDR3 is 11 amino acids long. CDR3 nucleotide sequence: TGTGCCGCGACAGTGGCGTACGAGCAGTACTTC. This sequence encodes CAATVAYEQYF.

The chain employs TRBV7-9 and TRBJ2-1; D tentatively reads TRBD1 or TRBD2 (5 bases each). This CDR3 is 12 amino acids long. Per germline, CDR1 SEHNR and CDR2 FQNEAQ (reference sequence). The germline V and J ends were trimmed by 5 bases and 10 bases, with 12 bases remaining between them. The CDR3 DNA follows: TGTGCCAGCAGCCCGACTAACAGGGAGCAGTTCTTC. Translating gives CASSPTNREQFF.

This clone occurred once. The chain employs TRBV30 and TRBJ2-2; no reliable D call. This CDR3 spans 14 amino acids. Trimming stripped 1 base from V and 2 bases from J, with 8 bases between. CDR1 and CDR2 (germline): GTSNPN, SVGIG (reference sequence). The CDR3 DNA reads as TGTGCCTGGAGTGCAACTCGAAACACCGGGGAGCTGTTTTTT. The encoded protein is CAWSATRNTGELFF.

The chain carries TRBV18 and TRBJ2-4; D is uncertain. This CDR3 comprises 15 residues. Germline V gene sequence: CDR1 KGHSH, CDR2 LQKENI. Trimming shortened V by 1 base and J by 0 bases, and 7 bases separated the two germline ends. The CDR3 reads CASSPRRIAKNIQYF. The CDR3 nucleotides read TGTGCCAGCTCACCACGGCGGATAGCCAAAAACATTCAGTACTTC. The full variable domain, in which reference TRBV18 and TRBJ2-4 provide the parts outside the CDR3, is NAGVMQNPRHLVRRRGQEARLRCSPMKGHSHVYWYRQLPEEGLKFMVYLQKENIIDESGMPKERFSAEFPKEGPSILRIQQVVRGDSAAYFCASSPRRIAKNIQYFGAGTRLSVL.

The rearrangement uses TRBV7-2 and TRBJ1-1; TRBD1 might be the D (6 bases). Germline V gene data show CDR1 as SGHTA and CDR2 as FQGNSA. Trimming pared 7 bases from V and 0 bases from J, leaving 21 bases between. This CDR3 has 17 residues. The CDR3 nucleotides are TGTGCCAGCATGCCCCTAGACAGGCGAGGGGTGAACACTGAAGCTTTCTTT. It encodes CASMPLDRRGVNTEAFF. Supplemented by reference TRBV7-2 and TRBJ1-1, the full variable domain reads GAGVSQSPSNKVTEKGKDVELRCDPISGHTALYWYRQSLGQGLEFLIYFQGNSAPDKSGLPSDRFSAERTGGSVSTLTIQRTQQEDSAVYLCASMPLDRRGVNTEAFFGQGTRLTVV.

The chain joins TRBV25-1 to TRBJ2-1; TRBD1 matches 7 bases. Germline V lookup: CDR1 MGHDK, CDR2 SYGVNS. This CDR3 has 14 amino acids. Losses at the gene ends were 4 bases for V and 3 bases for J; bases not matched to a gene: 3. The CDR3 region is CASSVGGLYNEQFF. CDR3 nucleotide sequence: TGTGCCAGCAGTGTAGGGGGCCTCTACAATGAGCAGTTCTTC.

This clone was recorded once. This chain links TRBV4-1 with TRBJ1-1; D ambiguous. Germline V CDR1 and CDR2: MGHRA, YSYEKL. V lost 4 bases and J 3 bases, leaving 15 bases between the germline ends. CDR3 length equals 15 residues. CDR3: CASSLNPARDTEAFF. The CDR3 nucleotides are TGCGCCAGCAGCCTAAACCCTGCCCGAGACACTGAAGCTTTCTTT.

J is TRBJ1-4 and V is TRBV11-2; 7 positions match TRBD1. The CDR3 totals 15 residues. Germline CDR1 and CDR2: SGHAT and FQNNGV. Trimming at V came to 0 bases and at J to 7 bases, leaving 5 bases not matched to a gene. The CDR3 DNA follows: TGTGCCAGCAGCTTAGAGACAGGGATTGTTGAAAAACTGTTTTTT. The encoded protein is CASSLETGIVEKLFF.

The chain employs TRBV7-9 and TRBJ2-7, with 7 bases lining up with TRBD1. CDR3 length: 14 amino acids. V was pared by 7 bases and J by 5 bases, with 11 bases of the junction left unmatched. The V gene's germline CDR1 is SEHNR and CDR2 FQNEAQ (reference sequence). CDR3 sequence reads: CASNLEGAFDEQYF. CDR3 nucleotides: TGTGCCAGCAACCTAGAGGGGGCCTTCGACGAGCAGTACTTC.

V usage is TRBV4-3 and J usage is TRBJ2-4, with D maybe TRBD2 (5 bases). CDR1 is LGHNA, CDR2 YSLEER, per germline. V was pared by 0 bases and J by 6 bases, with 9 bases between. The CDR3 totals 14 residues. The CDR3 DNA sequence: TGCGCCAGCAGCCAAGAGCCTCGGGGAAACATTCAGTACTTC. Protein product: CASSQEPRGNIQYF.

This clone appeared a single time. The CDR3: CAGQGVYVPDRDSCTGELFF. The CDR3 DNA is TGTGCCGGACAAGGAGTTTACGTTCCGGACAGGGATTCGTGTACCGGGGAGCTGTTTTTT. J is TRBJ2-2 and V is TRBV27; 8 positions match TRBD1. This CDR3 has 20 residues. J lost 5 bases, V lost 11 bases, and 28 bases had no gene match. CDR1 and CDR2 (germline): MNHEY, SMNVEV (reference sequence).

This sequence joins TRBV30 and TRBJ1-1; the D gene is possibly TRBD1 (6 bases). CDR3 size: 12 residues. The germline V and J ends were trimmed by 2 bases and 7 bases, with 11 bases remaining between them. Germline CDR1 is GTSNPN and CDR2 is SVGIG (reference sequence). CDR3 nucleotides: TGTGCCTGGAGTCGGACAGAAAATGAAGCTTTCTTT. Translating gives CAWSRTENEAFF.

J is TRBJ2-7 and V is TRBV6-1; D is undetermined. Germline V CDR1 and CDR2: MNHNS, SASEGT. CDR3 length equals 13 residues. Trimming stripped 5 bases from V and 7 bases from J, with 15 bases between. The CDR3 nucleotides read TGTGCCAGCAGTTCCAACCGGGTGCGTGAGCAGTACTTC. Protein product: CASSSNRVREQYF.

This clone was recorded a few times. The V and J genes are TRBV25-1 and TRBJ1-1; 7 nucleotides line up with TRBD1. V shed 6 bases and J 0 bases; nucleotides not matched to a gene: 4. Germline V gene sequence: CDR1 MGHDK, CDR2 SYGVNS. CDR3 length equals 14 residues. The CDR3 protein is CASSIGGMNTEAFF. In nucleotides, the CDR3 is TGTGCCAGCAGCATAGGGGGCATGAACACTGAAGCTTTCTTT.

The rearrangement uses TRBV10-1 and TRBJ2-1, with 8 bases aligning to TRBD1. Germline CDR1 and CDR2: WNHNN and SYGVQD (reference sequence). This CDR3 contains 14 residues. The J segment lost 6 bases and the V segment lost 6 bases, leaving 7 bases of the junction unmatched. The DNA of the CDR3 is TGCGCCAGCAGCGAGGACAGGGTAGTCAATGAGCAGTTCTTC. Protein sequence: CASSEDRVVNEQFF.

The rearrangement uses TRBV6-5 and TRBJ1-5; TRBD1 matches at 9 bases. Losses at the gene ends were 6 bases for V and 7 bases for J; bases not matched to a gene: 7. CDR3 length equals 14 residues. Germline lookup yields CDR1 MNHEY and CDR2 SVGAGI. For the CDR3, the DNA is TGTGCCAGCAGCGGGACAGGGAATAGCCAGCCCCAGCATTTT. This translates into CASSGTGNSQPQHF.

V gene TRBV2 combines with J gene TRBJ1-2; weak D call: TRBD1 (5 bases). This CDR3 region has 14 residues. Germline V CDR1 and CDR2: SNHLY, FYNNEI. V lost 7 bases and J lost 0, with 12 bases in between. The chain's CDR3 is CASIRAASNYGYTF. The CDR3 bases are TGTGCCAGCATCAGGGCCGCCTCTAACTATGGCTACACCTTC.

V gene TRBV5-1 combines with J gene TRBJ2-7, with D possibly matching TRBD1 (6 bases). V dropped 4 bases and J dropped 2 bases, with 16 bases sitting between them. In germline, CDR1 is SGHRS, CDR2 YFSETQ. CDR3 length: 15 amino acids. For the CDR3, the DNA is TGCGCCAGCAGCCGTGGGACACTCGGAACCTACGAGCAGTACTTC. It codes for CASSRGTLGTYEQYF.

The sample holds one count of this clone. V and J are TRBV29-1 and TRBJ2-1, with D maybe TRBD2 (6 bases). CDR1 and CDR2 from the germline V gene are SQVTM and ANQGSEA. The CDR3 is made up of 12 amino acids. As DNA, the CDR3 is TGCGGGGGTGGAGGGGCGGGTAATGAGCAGTTCTTC. This translates into CGGGGAGNEQFF.

The chain is built from TRBV18 and TRBJ2-5, with 8 positions matching TRBD1. The CDR3 extends over 15 amino acids. J lost 2 bases, V lost 6 bases, and 8 bases had no gene match. Looked up from germline, CDR1 is KGHSH and CDR2 is LQKENI. The CDR3 region has the DNA TGTGCCAGCTCGCTCGACCGACAGGGGCAAGAGACCCAGTACTTC. It is translated as CASSLDRQGQETQYF.

The chain recombines TRBV27 with TRBJ2-7; D is perhaps TRBD1 or TRBD2 (5 bases each). Germline V CDR1 and CDR2: MNHEY, SMNVEV (reference sequence). There are 14 residues in the CDR3. V lost 6 bases to trimming and J lost 5 bases, with 17 bases between them. CDR3 protein: CASSLGRPFHEQYF. The CDR3 bases are TGTGCCAGCAGCCTGGGACGCCCCTTCCACGAGCAGTACTTC.

V usage is TRBV27 and J usage is TRBJ2-7; tentatively, D is TRBD2 (6 bases). CDR1 is MNHEY and CDR2 is SMNVEV in the germline V gene (reference sequence). This CDR3 region has 15 residues. The germline V and J ends were trimmed by 6 bases and 3 bases, with 18 bases remaining between them. As DNA, the CDR3 is TGTGCCAGCAGGGTAGCAGGAGGGTCCCACTACGAGCAGTACTTC. Translating gives CASRVAGGSHYEQYF.

The chain combines TRBV10-3 with TRBJ1-3; D unresolved. The CDR3 covers 13 residues. Germline CDR1 ENHRY, CDR2 SYGVKD. V lost 8 bases and J lost 4, with 12 bases in between. The CDR3 DNA reads as TGTGCCATCGAGAGAGAGCTAGGAAACACCATATATTTT. Translation gives CAIERELGNTIYF.

The rearrangement uses TRBV5-1 and TRBJ2-7; 10 bases line up with TRBD2. Germline CDR1 reads SGHRS; CDR2 reads YFSETQ. The V and J ends lost 0 bases and 5 bases, in that order; junction bases with no gene match: 23. The CDR3 runs to 21 residues. The CDR3 DNA sequence: TGCGCCAGCAGCTTGGTTTCGGGTGGCCAAGTAGCGGGAGGTGGTGGCCACGAGCAGTACTTC. It codes for CASSLVSGGQVAGGGGHEQYF.

The count of this clone is one. J is TRBJ1-2 and V is TRBV5-1; perhaps TRBD1 as D (6 bases). The CDR3 spans 15 residues. Germline-derived CDR1 and CDR2 are SGHRS and YFSETQ. Trimming stripped 1 base from V and 4 bases from J, with 14 bases between. This CDR3 is CASSLTGTAAYGYTF. Written as DNA, the CDR3 is TGCGCCAGCAGCTTGACAGGGACGGCCGCCTATGGCTACACCTTC.

With regard to this clone: At the DNA level, this CDR3 is encoded by other sequences in the same sample as well. This chain connects TRBV5-1 to TRBJ2-1; 13 nucleotides agree with TRBD2. The germline CDR1 and CDR2 sequences are SGHRS and YFSETQ. The CDR3 is 15 residues long. The junction had 6 bases not matched to a gene; V was cut back by 5 bases and J by 7 bases. CDR3 protein: CASSTGLAGVNEQFF. For the CDR3, the DNA is TGCGCCAGCAGTACCGGACTAGCGGGAGTTAATGAGCAGTTCTTC.

This clone came up once. This chain uses TRBV4-1 with TRBJ2-7, with D maybe TRBD2 (6 bases). With 1 base removed from V and 4 bases from J, the gap between germline ends came to 11 bases. This CDR3 spans 14 amino acids. Per germline, CDR1 MGHRA and CDR2 YSYEKL. The DNA of the CDR3 is TGCGCCAGCAGCCAAGCGGTAGCGGAATACGAGCAGTACTTC. The encoded protein is CASSQAVAEYEQYF.